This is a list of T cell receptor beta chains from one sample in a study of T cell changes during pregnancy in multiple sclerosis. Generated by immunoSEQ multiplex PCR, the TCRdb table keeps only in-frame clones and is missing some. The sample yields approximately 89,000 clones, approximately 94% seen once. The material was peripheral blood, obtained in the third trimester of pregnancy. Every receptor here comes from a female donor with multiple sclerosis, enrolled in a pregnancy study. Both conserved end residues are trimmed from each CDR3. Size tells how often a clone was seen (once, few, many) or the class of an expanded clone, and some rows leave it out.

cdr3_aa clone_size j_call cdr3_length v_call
ASSERGGTGELF once TRBJ2-2 12 TRBV5-1
ASSLGRNYGYT . TRBJ1-2 11 TRBV7-6
ASRGERNRGTNEKLF . TRBJ1-4 15 TRBV2
ASSAGLTGTYEAF . TRBJ1-1 13 TRBV9
ASSQVQGTRGQETQY . TRBJ2-5 15 TRBV4-2
ASTHSGGGPETQY once TRBJ2-5 13 TRBV9
ASSLASHRRDST . TRBJ1-2 12 TRBV11-1
ASSPRDPTGTEQF . TRBJ2-1 13 TRBV18
SVDQGQGMDEQY . TRBJ2-7 12 TRBV29-1
ASSGASTDTQY . TRBJ2-3 11 TRBV9
ASILIPTGGSGAF . TRBJ1-1 13 TRBV2
ASSIGGAGELF . TRBJ2-2 11 TRBV19